One and the same sample provided the 15 T cell receptor beta chains below, sequenced in a study of T cells in Graves' hyperthyroidism and ophthalmopathy. Researchers took RNA transcripts and amplified the TCR beta CDR3 regions from them. The study used the HTBI primer set for a first-round RT-PCR of the TCR CDR3. Each CDR3 protein gets one entry after TCRdb re-called the multiplex PCR reads with MiXCR. The repertoire holds 300,000 to 350,000 distinct CDR3 sequences, around 17% seen once, with roughly 33% in the top ten. Input material: blood. These receptors originate from a man aged 30 to 45 with Graves' hyperthyroidism.

The chain is built from TRBV19 and TRBJ1-5; TRBD1 is a possible D gene (6 bases). Trimming removed 4 bases at V and 0 bases at J, with 19 bases between. The CDR3 spans 18 residues. CDR1 and CDR2 (germline): LNHDA, SQIVND (reference sequence). The CDR3 DNA reads as TGTGCCAGTAGTACCCGAAAACGGACAGACTATAGCAATCAGCCCCAGCATTTT. Translated: CASSTRKRTDYSNQPQHF.

Notes on this clonotype: A clone one base away is much larger, so this may be a read error. The chain joins TRBV11-2 to TRBJ2-2, with TRBD2 matching 11 bases. CDR3 length equals 15 residues. Germline CDR1 and CDR2: SGHAT and FQNNGV. After removal of 8 bases from V and 6 bases from J, the junction contained 8 bases not matched to a gene. The CDR3 spells CASGGISGRAGELFF. In nucleotides, the CDR3 is TGTGCCAGCGGCGGGATTAGCGGGAGGGCCGGGGAGCTGTTTTTT.

The table lists this clonotype with many counts. The rearrangement joins TRBV10-3 to TRBJ2-1; perhaps TRBD2 as D (5 bases). The CDR3 has 15 amino acids. Trimming left V 3 bases short and J 7 bases short, with 16 bases between. Looked up from germline, CDR1 is ENHRY and CDR2 is SYGVKD. This chain's CDR3 is CAISDRARDVNEQFF. The DNA for the CDR3 is TGTGCCATCAGTGATCGGGCCCGGGATGTGAATGAGCAGTTCTTC.

This clonotype was observed a few times. The chain couples TRBV11-3 to TRBJ2-4; TRBD1 matches 8 bases. Germline CDR1 is SGHNT and CDR2 is YENEEA. Trimming cost V 3 bases and J 6 bases; bases outside gene matches: 1. The CDR3 is 13 amino acids. CDR3 sequence reads: CASSFGQGNIQYF. In DNA, the CDR3 is TGTGCCAGCAGCTTTGGACAGGGAAACATTCAGTACTTC. Based on the CDR3 plus reference TRBV11-3 and TRBJ2-4, the full variable domain is EAGVVQSPRYKIIEKKQPVAFWCNPISGHNTLYWYLQNLGQGPELLIRYENEEAVDDSQLPKDRFSAERLKGVDSTLKIQPAELGDSAVYLCASSFGQGNIQYFGAGTRLSVL.

This clonotype has more than one count but fewer than ten. The final CDR3 position lacks the conserved phenylalanine or tryptophan, pointing to a likely read error. The chain joins TRBV12-3 or TRBV12-4 to TRBJ1-1; 7 nucleotides line up with TRBD1. This CDR3 spans 14 amino acids. The V segment lost 6 bases and the J segment 0 bases; nucleotides outside the gene matches: 4. The CDR3: CASRGDSMNTEAFL. The CDR3 DNA reads TGTGCCAGCAGGGGGGACAGTATGAACACTGAAGCTTTCCTT.

This clonotype was counted many times. The chain joins TRBV28 to TRBJ2-7; either TRBD1 or TRBD2 may fit D (7 bases each). CDR1 and CDR2 from the germline V gene are MDHEN and SYDVKM. Trimming removed 6 bases from V and 2 bases from J, with 20 bases in between. The CDR3 loop spans 16 amino acids. CDR3 sequence reads: CASREGGTVGAYEQYF. The CDR3, as DNA: TGTGCCAGCAGGGAGGGGGGGACAGTCGGCGCCTACGAGCAGTACTTC.

In its sample, this clonotype was seen a few times. The genes are TRBV18 and TRBJ1-4; 9 bases line up with TRBD1. The germline gives CDR1 KGHSH, CDR2 LQKENI. The CDR3 spans 17 residues. The trim removed 0 bases at V and 7 bases at J, leaving 9 bases unmatched. The DNA for the CDR3 is TGTGCCAGCTCACCACCGGGACAGGGCATCCGTAGTGAAAAACTGTTTTTT. Amino acids: CASSPPGQGIRSEKLFF.

This chain links TRBV7-9 with TRBJ1-2, with 7 bases that match TRBD1. This CDR3 is built from 14 residues. The trim removed 4 bases at V and 9 bases at J, leaving 11 bases unmatched. Germline V gene lookup returns CDR1 SEHNR and CDR2 FQNEAQ (reference sequence). Here the CDR3 reads CASSSILGTVSYTF. The CDR3 DNA reads as TGTGCCAGCAGCTCAATACTCGGGACAGTGAGCTACACCTTC.

This clonotype was seen many times. The chain has TRBV10-3 and TRBJ2-7; TRBD2 aligns across 13 bases. V trimming: 0 bases; J trimming: 4 bases; junction bases outside the gene matches: 9. CDR3 length: 18 amino acids. Per the germline V gene, CDR1 is ENHRY and CDR2 is SYGVKD. The CDR3 DNA follows: TGTGCCATCAGTGAGTCGCTCCCGGGACTAGCGGGGATGTACGAGCAGTACTTC. Protein: CAISESLPGLAGMYEQYF.

This clonotype was seen a handful of times. The chain combines TRBV12-3 or TRBV12-4 with TRBJ2-5, with D perhaps TRBD2 (6 bases). The V and J ends lost 4 bases and 5 bases respectively, with 11 bases between them. CDR3 length: 13 residues. The CDR3 nucleotides are TGTGCCAGCAGTTCGTCGGAGGGGGAGACCCAGTACTTC. Protein sequence: CASSSSEGETQYF.

This clonotype occurred many times. The chain links TRBV11-2 to TRBJ2-1; D uncertain. The germline V gene encodes CDR1 SGHAT and CDR2 FQNNGV. Trimming took 1 base from V and 4 from J, leaving 11 bases between them. The length of the CDR3 is 15 residues. The CDR3 here is CASSLGIDLYNEQFF. The CDR3 DNA reads TGTGCCAGCAGCTTAGGAATAGATTTATACAATGAGCAGTTCTTC.

This clonotype was recorded many times. The chain carries TRBV28 and TRBJ2-7; 8 nucleotides match TRBD2. CDR1 MDHEN and CDR2 SYDVKM come from the germline V gene. With V trimmed by 3 bases and J by 4 bases, 2 bases remained unmatched. The CDR3 covers 13 residues. CDR3: CASSFREGYEQYF. CDR3 DNA sequence: TGTGCCAGCAGTTTTCGGGAGGGTTACGAGCAGTACTTC. The full variable domain, its missing parts supplied by reference TRBV28 and TRBJ2-7, is DVKVTQSSRYLVKRTGEKVFLECVQDMDHENMFWYRQDPGLGLRLIYFSYDVKMKEKGDIPEGYSVSREKKERFSLILESASTNQTSMYLCASSFREGYEQYFGPGTRLTVT.

The J gene is TRBJ2-1, the V gene TRBV7-9; 10 bases line up with TRBD2. The CDR3 is made up of 15 amino acids. Trimming at V came to 8 bases and at J to 9 bases, leaving 13 bases not matched to a gene. The germline V gene encodes CDR1 SEHNR and CDR2 FQNEAQ (reference sequence). CDR3 DNA: TGTGCCAGCGAGATAAGAGCGGGGGGGATTGGTGAGCAGTTCTTC. Protein sequence: CASEIRAGGIGEQFF.

This clonotype was seen at least ten times. The chain joins TRBV20-1 to TRBJ2-5, with 7 nucleotides matching TRBD2. Germline values: CDR1 DFQATT, CDR2 SNEGSKA (reference sequence). Germline trimming cut 6 bases from V and 5 bases from J; bases unmatched to any gene: 12. CDR3 length: 14 amino acids. CDR3 protein: CSAPPGFGGETQYF. CDR3 nucleotides: TGCAGTGCCCCCCCCGGGTTCGGGGGGGAGACCCAGTACTTC.

This clonotype was detected only a few times. The chain uses TRBV27 and TRBJ2-3, with no clear D. This CDR3 comprises 11 residues. Germline V lookup: CDR1 MNHEY, CDR2 SMNVEV (reference sequence). Deletions cut 8 bases from V and 5 bases from J, with 8 bases between. CDR3: CASQTLDTQYF. DNA of the CDR3: TGTGCCAGCCAAACATTAGATACGCAGTATTTT.